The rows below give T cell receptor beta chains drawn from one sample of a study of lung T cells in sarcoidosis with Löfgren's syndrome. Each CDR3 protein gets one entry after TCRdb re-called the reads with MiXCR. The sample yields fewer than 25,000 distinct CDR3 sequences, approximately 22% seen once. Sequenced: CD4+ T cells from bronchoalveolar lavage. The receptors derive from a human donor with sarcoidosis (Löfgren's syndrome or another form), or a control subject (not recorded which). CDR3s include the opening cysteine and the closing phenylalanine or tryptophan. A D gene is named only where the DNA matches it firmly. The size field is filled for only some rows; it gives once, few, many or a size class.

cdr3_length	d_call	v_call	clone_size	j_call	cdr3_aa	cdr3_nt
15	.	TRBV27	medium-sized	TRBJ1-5	CASSPAAYRNQPQHF	TGTGCCAGCAGCCCGGCGGCTTATCGCAATCAGCCCCAGCATTTT
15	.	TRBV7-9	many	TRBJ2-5	CASSLVSGRSETQYF	TGTGCCAGCAGCTTAGTGTCGGGTAGAAGTGAGACCCAGTACTTC
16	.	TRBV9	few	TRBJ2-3	CASSERGRSSTDTQYF	TGTGCCAGCAGCGAGAGGGGGAGGTCCAGCACAGATACGCAGTATTTT
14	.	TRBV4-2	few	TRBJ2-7	CASSPEREVYEQYF	TGTGCCAGCAGCCCTGAAAGGGAGGTCTACGAGCAGTACTTC
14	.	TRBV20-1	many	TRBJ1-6	CSARDSAEDSPLHF	TGCAGTGCTAGAGATTCGGCTGAGGATTCACCCCTCCACTTT
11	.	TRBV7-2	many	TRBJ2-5	CASGPLETQYF	TGTGCCAGCGGGCCCCTAGAGACCCAGTACTTC
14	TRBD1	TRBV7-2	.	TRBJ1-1	CASSATGTNTEAFF	TGTGCCAGCAGCGCGACAGGGACGAACACTGAAGCTTTCTTT
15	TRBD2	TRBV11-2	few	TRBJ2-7	CASSRGGGVSYEQYF	TGTGCCAGCAGCCGTGGCGGGGGGGTATCCTACGAGCAGTACTTC
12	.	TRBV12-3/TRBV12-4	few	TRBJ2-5	CASTISSETQYF	TGTGCCAGCACCATATCGTCAGAGACCCAGTACTTC
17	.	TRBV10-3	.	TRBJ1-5	CAISDSIGLKSNQPQHF	TGTGCCATCAGTGATAGTATTGGACTTAAAAGCAATCAGCCCCAGCATTTT